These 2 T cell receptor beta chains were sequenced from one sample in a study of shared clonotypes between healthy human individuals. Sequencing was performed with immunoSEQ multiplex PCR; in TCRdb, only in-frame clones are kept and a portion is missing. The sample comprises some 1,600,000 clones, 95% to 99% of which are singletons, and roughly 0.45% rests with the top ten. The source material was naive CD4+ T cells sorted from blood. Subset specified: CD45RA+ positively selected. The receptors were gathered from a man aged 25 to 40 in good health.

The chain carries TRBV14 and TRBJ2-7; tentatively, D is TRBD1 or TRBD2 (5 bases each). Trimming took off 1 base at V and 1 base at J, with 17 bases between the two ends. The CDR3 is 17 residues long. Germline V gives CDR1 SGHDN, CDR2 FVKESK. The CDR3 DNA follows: TGTGCCAGCAGCCAAGGAGCTTATAGGGACGAATCCTACGAGCAGTACTTC. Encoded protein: CASSQGAYRDESYEQYF.

CDR3 protein: CASSLDSVIHTEAFF. CDR3 coding DNA: TGCGCCAGCAGCTTGGATTCAGTCATCCACACTGAAGCTTTCTTT. The gene calls are TRBV5-1 and TRBJ1-1; D remains ambiguous. This CDR3 region has 15 residues. With 0 bases removed from V and 3 bases from J, the gap between germline ends came to 12 bases. The V gene's germline CDR1 is SGHRS and CDR2 YFSETQ.